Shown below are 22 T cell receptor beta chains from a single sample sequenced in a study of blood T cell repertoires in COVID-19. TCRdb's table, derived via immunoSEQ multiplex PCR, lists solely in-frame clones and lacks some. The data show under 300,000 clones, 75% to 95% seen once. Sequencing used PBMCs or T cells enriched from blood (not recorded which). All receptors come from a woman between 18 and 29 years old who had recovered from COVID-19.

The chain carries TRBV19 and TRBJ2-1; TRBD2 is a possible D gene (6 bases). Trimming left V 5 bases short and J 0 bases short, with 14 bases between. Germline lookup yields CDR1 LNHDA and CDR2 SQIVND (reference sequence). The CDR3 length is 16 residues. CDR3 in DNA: TGTGCCAGTAGTCCCATCTCGACTAGCTCCTACAATGAGCAGTTCTTC. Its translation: CASSPISTSSYNEQFF.

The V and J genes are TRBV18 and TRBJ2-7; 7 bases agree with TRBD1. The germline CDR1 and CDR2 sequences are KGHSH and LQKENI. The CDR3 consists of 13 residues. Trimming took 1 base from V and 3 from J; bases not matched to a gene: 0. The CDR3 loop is CASSPRDSYEQYF. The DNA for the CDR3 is TGTGCCAGCTCACCACGGGACAGCTACGAGCAGTACTTC.

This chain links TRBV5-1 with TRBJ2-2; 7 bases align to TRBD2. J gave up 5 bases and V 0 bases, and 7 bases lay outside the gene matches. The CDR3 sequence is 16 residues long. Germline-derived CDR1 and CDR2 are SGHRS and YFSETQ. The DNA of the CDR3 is TGCGCCAGCAGCTTGGCGGCGGGAGTTTCTACCGGGGAGCTGTTTTTT. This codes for CASSLAAGVSTGELFF.

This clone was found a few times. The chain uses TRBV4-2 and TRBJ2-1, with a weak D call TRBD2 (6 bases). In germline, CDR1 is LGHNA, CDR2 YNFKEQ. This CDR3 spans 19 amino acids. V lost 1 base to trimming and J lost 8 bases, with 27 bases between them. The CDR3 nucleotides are TGTGCCAGCAGCCAAGCCCCCCCCGGTAGCGAGGGAGGATCCGATGAGCAGTTCTTC. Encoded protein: CASSQAPPGSEGGSDEQFF.

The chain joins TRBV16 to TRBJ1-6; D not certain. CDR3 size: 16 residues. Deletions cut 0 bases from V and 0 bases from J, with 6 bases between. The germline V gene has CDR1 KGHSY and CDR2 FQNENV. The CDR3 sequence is CASSQSESSYNSPLHF. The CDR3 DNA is TGTGCCAGCAGCCAATCCGAGAGCTCCTATAATTCACCCCTCCACTTT. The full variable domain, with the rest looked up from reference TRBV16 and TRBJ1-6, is GEEVAQTPKHLVRGEGQKAKLYCAPIKGHSYVFWYQQVLKNEFKFLISFQNENVFDETGMPKERFSAKCLPNSPCSLEIQATKLEDSAVYFCASSQSESSYNSPLHFGNGTRLTVT.

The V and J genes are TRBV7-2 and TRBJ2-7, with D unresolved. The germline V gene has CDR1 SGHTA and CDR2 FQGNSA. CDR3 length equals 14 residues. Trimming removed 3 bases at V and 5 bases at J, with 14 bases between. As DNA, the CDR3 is TGTGCCAGCAGCTTGTTCGAGGAGTCCAACGAGCAGTACTTC. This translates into CASSLFEESNEQYF.

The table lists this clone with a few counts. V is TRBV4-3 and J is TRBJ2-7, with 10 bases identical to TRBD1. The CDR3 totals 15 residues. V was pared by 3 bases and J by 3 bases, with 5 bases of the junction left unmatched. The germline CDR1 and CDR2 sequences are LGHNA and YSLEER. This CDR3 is CASSQEWDRGYEQYF. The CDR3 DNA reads TGCGCCAGCAGCCAGGAATGGGACAGGGGCTACGAGCAGTACTTC.

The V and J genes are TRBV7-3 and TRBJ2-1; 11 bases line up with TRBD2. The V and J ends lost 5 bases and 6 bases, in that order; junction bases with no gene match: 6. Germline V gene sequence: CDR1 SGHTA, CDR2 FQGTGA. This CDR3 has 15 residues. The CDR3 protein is CASSVIAGGVNEQFF. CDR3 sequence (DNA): TGTGCCAGCAGCGTCATAGCGGGAGGGGTCAATGAGCAGTTCTTC. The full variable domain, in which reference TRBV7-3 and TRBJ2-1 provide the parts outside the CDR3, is GAGVSQTPSNKVTEKGKYVELRCDPISGHTALYWYRQSLGQGPEFLIYFQGTGAADDSGLPNDRFFAVRPEGSVSTLKIQRTERGDSAVYLCASSVIAGGVNEQFFGPGTRLTVL.

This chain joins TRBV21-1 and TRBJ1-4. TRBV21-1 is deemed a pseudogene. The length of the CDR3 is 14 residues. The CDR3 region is CASSKGTGNEKLFF. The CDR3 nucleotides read TGTGCCAGCAGCAAAGGAACGGGGAACGAAAAACTGTTTTTT.

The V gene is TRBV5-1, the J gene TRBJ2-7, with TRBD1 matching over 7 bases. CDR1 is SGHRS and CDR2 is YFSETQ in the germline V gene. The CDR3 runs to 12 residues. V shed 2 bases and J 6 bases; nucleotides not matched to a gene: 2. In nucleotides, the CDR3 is TGCGCCAGCAGCTTATCAGGGGGCGAGCAGTACTTC. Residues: CASSLSGGEQYF. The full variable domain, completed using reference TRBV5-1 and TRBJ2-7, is KAGVTQTPRYLIKTRGQQVTLSCSPISGHRSVSWYQQTPGQGLQFLFEYFSETQRNKGNFPGRFSGRQFSNSRSEMNVSTLELGDSALYLCASSLSGGEQYFGPGTRLTVT.

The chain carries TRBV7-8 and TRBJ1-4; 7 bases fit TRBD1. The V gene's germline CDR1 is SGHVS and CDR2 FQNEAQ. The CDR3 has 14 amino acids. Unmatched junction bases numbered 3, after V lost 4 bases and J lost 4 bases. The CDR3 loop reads CASSWGQLNEKLFF. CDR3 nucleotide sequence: TGTGCCAGCAGCTGGGGACAGCTTAATGAAAAACTGTTTTTT.

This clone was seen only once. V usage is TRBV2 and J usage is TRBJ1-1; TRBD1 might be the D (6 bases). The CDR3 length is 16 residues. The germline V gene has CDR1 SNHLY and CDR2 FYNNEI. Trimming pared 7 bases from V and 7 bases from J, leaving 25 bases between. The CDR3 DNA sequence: TGTGCCAGCACCCAAAGCAGGGGCGCTGGAACTGGTGAAGCTTTCTTT. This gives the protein CASTQSRGAGTGEAFF. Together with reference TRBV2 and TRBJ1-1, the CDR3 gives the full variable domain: EPEVTQTPSHQVTQMGQEVILRCVPISNHLYFYWYRQILGQKVEFLVSFYNNEISEKSEIFDDQFSVERPDGSNFTLKIRSTKLEDSAMYFCASTQSRGAGTGEAFFGQGTRLTVV.

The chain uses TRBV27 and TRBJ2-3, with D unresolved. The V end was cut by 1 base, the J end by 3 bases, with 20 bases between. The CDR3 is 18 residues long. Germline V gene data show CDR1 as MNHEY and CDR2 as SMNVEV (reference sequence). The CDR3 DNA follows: TGTGCCAGCAGTTTATACCCAGCGAGTGACGGTGTGACAGATACGCAGTATTTT. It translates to CASSLYPASDGVTDTQYF.

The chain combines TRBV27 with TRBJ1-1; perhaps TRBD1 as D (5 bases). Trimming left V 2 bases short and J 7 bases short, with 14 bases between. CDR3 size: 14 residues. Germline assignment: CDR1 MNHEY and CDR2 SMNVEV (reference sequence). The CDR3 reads CASSLLRWGGEAFF. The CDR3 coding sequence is TGTGCCAGCAGTTTACTGCGGTGGGGGGGTGAAGCTTTCTTT.

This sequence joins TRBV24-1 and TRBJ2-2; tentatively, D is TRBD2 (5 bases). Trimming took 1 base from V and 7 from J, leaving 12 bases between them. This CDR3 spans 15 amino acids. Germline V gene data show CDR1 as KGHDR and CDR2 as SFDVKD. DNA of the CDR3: TGTGCCACCAGTGATTTTTCGGGAATGGGCGGGGAGCTGTTTTTT. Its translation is CATSDFSGMGGELFF.

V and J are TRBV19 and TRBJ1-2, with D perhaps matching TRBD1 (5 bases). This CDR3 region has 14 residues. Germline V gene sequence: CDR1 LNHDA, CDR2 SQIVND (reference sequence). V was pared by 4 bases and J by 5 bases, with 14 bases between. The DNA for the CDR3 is TGTGCCAGTAGTAAACCAGGGCCCATTTATGGCTACACCTTC. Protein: CASSKPGPIYGYTF.

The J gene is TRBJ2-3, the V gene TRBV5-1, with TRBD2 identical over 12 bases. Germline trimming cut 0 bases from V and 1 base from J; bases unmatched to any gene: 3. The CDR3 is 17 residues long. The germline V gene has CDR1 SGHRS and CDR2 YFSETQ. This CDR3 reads CASSLDASGGGTDTQYF. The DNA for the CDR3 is TGCGCCAGCAGCTTGGACGCTAGCGGGGGGGGCACAGATACGCAGTATTTT.

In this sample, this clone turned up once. The CDR3 nucleotides read TGCGCCAGCAGCTTGCAGTCCCAGGCTTCCTACGAGCAGTACTTC. Amino acid sequence: CASSLQSQASYEQYF. The V gene is TRBV5-1, the J gene TRBJ2-7; D gene unclear. Germline lookup yields CDR1 SGHRS and CDR2 YFSETQ. V was shortened by 1 base and J by 1 base, with 12 bases between the two germline ends. The CDR3 is 15 amino acids. Combining the CDR3 with reference TRBV5-1 and TRBJ2-7 gives the whole variable domain KAGVTQTPRYLIKTRGQQVTLSCSPISGHRSVSWYQQTPGQGLQFLFEYFSETQRNKGNFPGRFSGRQFSNSRSEMNVSTLELGDSALYLCASSLQSQASYEQYFGPGTRLTVT.

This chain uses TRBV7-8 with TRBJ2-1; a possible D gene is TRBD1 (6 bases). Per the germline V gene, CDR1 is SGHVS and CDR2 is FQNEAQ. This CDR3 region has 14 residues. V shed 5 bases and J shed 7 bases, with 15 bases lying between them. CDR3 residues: CASSHRETSNEQFF. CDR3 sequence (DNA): TGTGCCAGCAGCCACAGGGAGACGAGTAATGAGCAGTTCTTC.

The CDR3 DNA sequence: TGTGCCAGCAGCCCTGACCTCGCCCAGCGCTATGGCTACACCTTC. Residues: CASSPDLAQRYGYTF. V usage is TRBV11-2 and J usage is TRBJ1-2; no reliable D call. Per the germline V gene, CDR1 is SGHAT and CDR2 is FQNNGV. The CDR3 has 15 amino acids. V shed 5 bases and J shed 4 bases, with 17 bases lying between them.

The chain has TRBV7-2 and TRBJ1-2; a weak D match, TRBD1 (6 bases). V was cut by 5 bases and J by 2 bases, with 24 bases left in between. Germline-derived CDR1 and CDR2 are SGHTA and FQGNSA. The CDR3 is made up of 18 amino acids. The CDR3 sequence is CASSLTYGRIDRNYGYTF. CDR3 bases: TGTGCCAGCAGCCTCACTTACGGGAGGATTGACAGGAACTATGGCTACACCTTC.

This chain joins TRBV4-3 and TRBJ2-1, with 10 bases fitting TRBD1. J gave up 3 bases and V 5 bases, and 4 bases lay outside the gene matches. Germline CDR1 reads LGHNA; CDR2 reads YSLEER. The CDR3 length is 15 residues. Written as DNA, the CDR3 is TGCGCCAGCAGCAAAGGACAGGGGGACTACAATGAGCAGTTCTTC. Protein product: CASSKGQGDYNEQFF.